This TCR beta chain was identified during a study of T cells in Graves' hyperthyroidism and ophthalmopathy (dated by TCRdb to between 2018 and 2020). About the study as a whole: Peripheral blood samples were taken at the time of initial diagnosis, prior to any treatment. TCR V-J signatures able to tell the groups apart were searched for in a discovery cohort of around 95 patients, of whom more than 40 had Graves' ophthalmopathy and 55 to 60 had stable Graves' hyperthyroidism. Whether ophthalmopathy could be predicted prospectively was tested in an independent validation cohort made up of under 20 hyperthyroidism patients plus 17 patients who later progressed to ophthalmopathy. For training and testing, the 80 to 100 patients in the discovery cohort were randomly divided in a 7:3 ratio. In addition, the study compared T-cell repertoires in thyroid tissue and in blood from roughly 6 Graves' hyperthyroidism patients. After sampling, hyperthyroidism patients received methimazole starting at 30 mg daily, and ophthalmopathy patients received high-dose intravenous methylprednisolone. TCR Vbeta CDR3 sequencing of 130 to 150 peripheral blood samples (around 45 ophthalmopathy, about 74 hyperthyroidism and some 17 progressor patients) is reported in the paper. Paper-wide results and their limitations: In validation, the model predicted progression to ophthalmopathy a median of about 6 months before onset, with approximately 70% sensitivity and 72.22% specificity. No statistical method was used to fix the sample size in advance, and group allocation was not hidden from the investigators. A model built on a 13 V-J signature distinguished ophthalmopathy from stable hyperthyroidism, reaching 85% to 90% sensitivity and around 81% specificity in cross-validation and 80%/75% in testing. Most expanded thyroid clonotypes (frequency above 0.001) were also detected in blood, a finding suggesting that blood repertoires may reflect thyroid immune responses.

The germline V gene (reference sequence) specifies SEHNR as CDR1 and FQNEAQ as CDR2. The CDR3 measures 19 amino acids from cysteine to phenylalanine. Of all the DNA, just the CDR3 is kept, 57 bases in frame from base 1. Between the V and J ends, shortened by 8 bases and 4 bases respectively, the junction contains 32 bases. This clonotype occurred once. No cognate antigen has been identified for it. Per-nucleotide qualities are absent, and no much larger clonotype sits a single base away. One read is thin evidence. Amplification of TCR beta CDR3 regions was carried out from RNA transcripts. For the first round of RT-PCR on the TCR CDR3, the HTBI primer set was used together with the Qiagen OneStep RT-PCR kit. The libraries were constructed in a second round of multiplex PCR and then size-selected and purified. Libraries were sequenced paired-end with 100 bp reads on an Illumina HiSeq2000. Per the source publication's procedure: SOAPnuke was used to process the raw data, removing reads that contained adapters or uncalled bases, had a mean Phred below 15, or lacked an exact match to the constant primer or identifier. COPE v1.2.5 was used to merge high-quality paired reads, and clonotypes were defined as unique nucleotide sequences. Clonotypes were aligned to IMGT TRBV, TRBD and TRBJ reference segments using MiTCR v1.1. The analysis included only V-J combinations with a frequency above 0.0001, which together covered 99% to 99.2% of the repertoires. The TCS score was defined as F50 (clonal expansion) divided by E x V (chaos), with BLOSUM62-based TCRdist calculated between CDR3 peptides within each V-J. Welch's t-statistics and random forest reduced just over 500 V-J features to 10 to 15, which were used in a naive Bayes classifier (R e1071). Through fastp at Q25 and MiXCR, TCRdb rebuilt clones from the public reads, retaining in-frame beta chains. Every entry covers one CDR3 protein and lists the most common genes and DNA from its rows. Clone size and V and J calls follow TCRdb, not the original study. This sample comprises 250,000 to 300,000 distinct CDR3 sequences, more than 15% of them detected only once. Clones ranked in the top ten supply around 57% of the sample.

Ophthalmopathy patients had moderately to severely active disease, Clinical Activity Score of at least 3, NOSPECS grade of at least 4, and duration under 3 months. Any patient with an uncontrolled infection, another autoimmune disease, pregnancy or lactation was excluded. Diagnoses relied on clinical symptoms, serum thyroxine and TRAb, thyroid ultrasound and orbital computed tomography. PBMCs were isolated from more than 9 ml of fresh peripheral blood by Ficoll-Paque density gradient centrifugation. Total RNA was extracted with Trizol reagent, and quality was checked on an Agilent 2100 Bioanalyzer.

The rearrangement combines TRBV7-9 with TRBJ2-5, with a tentative D gene TRBD2 over 5 matching bases. The source of this sequence is a woman aged 60-75 years with Graves' ophthalmopathy. Sample: blood. The base sequence is TGTGCCAGCTCACCATCGCCCCGAGCAAGCTTCGGGGTCGGAGAGACCCAGTACTTC. This is translated as CASSPSPRASFGVGETQYF.